Shown below are 13 T cell receptor beta chains from a single sample sequenced in a study of blood T cell repertoires in COVID-19. TCRdb's copy holds only in-frame clones and misses some; the assay was immunoSEQ multiplex PCR. The sample shows roughly 190,000 clones, 88% of them seen only once. Material for sequencing was peripheral blood. These receptor sequences come from a man in his forties with active or convalescent COVID-19.

The CDR3 region has the DNA TGTGCCAGCAGCCGACAGGGCAGCAGGAACACTGAAGCTTTCTTT. Translated, it gives CASSRQGSRNTEAFF. The chain couples TRBV11-3 to TRBJ1-1; 7 bases match TRBD1. CDR1 is SGHNT, CDR2 YENEEA, per germline. V lost 5 bases to trimming and J lost 1 base; unmatched junction nucleotides: 7. The CDR3 consists of 15 residues.

The rearrangement uses TRBV5-4 and TRBJ2-7; D may be TRBD1 or TRBD2 (5 bases each). Germline loops: CDR1 SGHNT, CDR2 YYREEE (reference sequence). Trimming removed 4 bases at V and 4 bases at J, with 21 bases between. The CDR3 consists of 16 residues. The CDR3: CASSLGSKGQGYEQYF. DNA of the CDR3: TGTGCCAGCAGCCTGGGGAGTAAGGGTCAGGGATACGAGCAGTACTTC.

The chain couples TRBV28 to TRBJ1-4; D remains ambiguous. Germline V gives CDR1 MDHEN, CDR2 SYDVKM. Between the trimmed V and J ends, which lost 3 bases and 0 bases, there was a span of 11 bases. The CDR3 consists of 16 residues. The CDR3 DNA follows: TGTGCCAGCAGTTTGCACAGTGGTGCAACTAATGAAAAACTGTTTTTT. The encoded protein is CASSLHSGATNEKLFF. The complete variable domain, with remaining parts taken from reference TRBV28 and TRBJ1-4, reads DVKVTQSSRYLVKRTGEKVFLECVQDMDHENMFWYRQDPGLGLRLIYFSYDVKMKEKGDIPEGYSVSREKKERFSLILESASTNQTSMYLCASSLHSGATNEKLFFGSGTQLSVL.

This sequence joins TRBV4-1 and TRBJ2-7; D is uncertain. This CDR3 region has 13 residues. Germline CDR1 and CDR2: MGHRA and YSYEKL. V was pared by 1 base and J by 1 base, with 5 bases between. This CDR3 is CASSQGTSYEQYF. The CDR3, as DNA: TGCGCCAGCAGCCAAGGAACTTCCTACGAGCAGTACTTC.

The rearrangement joins TRBV9 to TRBJ1-4, with D possibly being TRBD1 (5 bases). Trimming took 0 bases from V and 7 from J, leaving 13 bases between them. The CDR3 totals 15 residues. Germline values: CDR1 SGDLS, CDR2 YYNGEE. CDR3 sequence: CASSVEAGRGEKLFF. The CDR3 nucleotides read TGTGCCAGCAGCGTAGAGGCAGGGAGGGGTGAAAAACTGTTTTTT. Using reference TRBV9 and TRBJ1-4 for the parts outside the CDR3, the full variable domain is DSGVTQTPKHLITATGQRVTLRCSPRSGDLSVYWYQQSLDQGLQFLIQYYNGEERAKGNILERFSAQQFPDLHSELNLSSLELGDSALYFCASSVEAGRGEKLFFGSGTQLSVL.

The genes are TRBV7-9 and TRBJ1-1, with TRBD1 matching 9 bases. This CDR3 comprises 13 residues. Germline CDR1 SEHNR, CDR2 FQNEAQ (reference sequence). Trimming removed 5 bases from V and 7 bases from J; junction bases left unmatched: 5. The DNA for the CDR3 is TGTGCCAGCAGCGCACAGGGGGCTGGTGAAGCTTTCTTT. It specifies CASSAQGAGEAFF.

The chain carries TRBV5-1 and TRBJ2-2, with D uncertain. The CDR3 runs 14 residues. Germline-derived CDR1 and CDR2 are SGHRS and YFSETQ. V lost 5 bases, J lost 0 bases, and 8 bases lay in between. CDR3 DNA: TGCGCCAGCAGGTTTCAGGCGAACACCGGGGAGCTGTTTTTT. This encodes CASRFQANTGELFF.

The chain is built from TRBV11-2 and TRBJ2-7, with 11 bases identical to TRBD2. The V segment lost 3 bases and the J segment 2 bases; nucleotides outside the gene matches: 3. Germline assignment: CDR1 SGHAT and CDR2 FQNNGV. The CDR3 runs 15 residues. CDR3 protein: CASSFLAGGAYEQYF. The CDR3 DNA is TGTGCCAGCAGCTTTCTAGCGGGAGGCGCCTACGAGCAGTACTTC.

CDR3: CASNPRGAGGEKLFF. The CDR3 nucleotides read TGTGCCAGTAACCCACGCGGGGCCGGGGGTGAAAAACTGTTTTTT. V is TRBV19 and J is TRBJ1-4; D possibly corresponds to TRBD1 (5 bases). The CDR3 runs to 15 residues. Between the trimmed V and J ends, which lost 7 bases and 7 bases, there was a span of 19 bases. Germline CDR1 reads LNHDA; CDR2 reads SQIVND (reference sequence).

The CDR3, as DNA: TGTGCCAGCAGCCCGGCGGTGAATTCACCCCTCCACTTT. Protein product: CASSPAVNSPLHF. The V call is TRBV5-4, the J call TRBJ1-6; unclear D gene. Germline lookup yields CDR1 SGHNT and CDR2 YYREEE (reference sequence). CDR3 length: 13 amino acids. Between the trimmed V and J ends, which lost 4 bases and 7 bases, there was a span of 9 bases.

The chain recombines TRBV11-3 with TRBJ1-1, with D unclear. V was clipped by 3 bases and J by 1 base, with 6 bases between them. This CDR3 spans 13 amino acids. Per germline, CDR1 SGHNT and CDR2 YENEEA. The CDR3 region has the DNA TGTGCCAGCAGCTTTGGCCAGAACACTGAAGCTTTCTTT. Its protein product is CASSFGQNTEAFF.

The chain combines TRBV7-2 with TRBJ2-1, with TRBD1 matching over 7 bases. The CDR3 contains 14 residues. Germline CDR1 SGHTA, CDR2 FQGNSA. The junction had 7 bases not matched to a gene; V was cut back by 6 bases and J by 5 bases. The CDR3 bases are TGTGCCAGCAGGCTCGAGACAGGGAACAATGAGCAGTTCTTC. This gives the protein CASRLETGNNEQFF. The full variable domain, rest sourced from reference TRBV7-2 and TRBJ2-1, is GAGVSQSPSNKVTEKGKDVELRCDPISGHTALYWYRQSLGQGLEFLIYFQGNSAPDKSGLPSDRFSAERTGGSVSTLTIQRTQQEDSAVYLCASRLETGNNEQFFGPGTRLTVL.

V is TRBV5-6 and J is TRBJ2-7; a weak D match, TRBD2 (6 bases). Trimming took 4 bases from V and 5 from J, leaving 13 bases between them. CDR3 length equals 13 residues. Germline-derived CDR1 and CDR2 are SGHDT and YYEEEE. The CDR3 DNA follows: TGTGCCAGCAGCCCAGCCGGAGGGGACGAGCAGTACTTC. The encoded protein is CASSPAGGDEQYF.